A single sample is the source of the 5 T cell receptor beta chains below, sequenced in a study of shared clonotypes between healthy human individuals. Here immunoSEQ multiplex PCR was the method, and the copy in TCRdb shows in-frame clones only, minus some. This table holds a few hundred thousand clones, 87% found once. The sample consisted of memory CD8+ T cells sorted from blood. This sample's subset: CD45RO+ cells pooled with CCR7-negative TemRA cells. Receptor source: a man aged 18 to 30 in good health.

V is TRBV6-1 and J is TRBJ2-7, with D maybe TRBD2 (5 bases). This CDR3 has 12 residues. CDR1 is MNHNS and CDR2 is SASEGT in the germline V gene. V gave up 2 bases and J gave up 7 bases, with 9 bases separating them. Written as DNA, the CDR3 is TGTGCCAGCAGTGAAAGTTCGGGGGAGCAGTACTTC. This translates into CASSESSGEQYF.

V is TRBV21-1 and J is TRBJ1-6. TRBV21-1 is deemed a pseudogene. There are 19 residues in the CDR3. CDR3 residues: CASSKALGARSSYNSPLHF. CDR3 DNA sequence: TGTGCCAGCAGCAAAGCGCTCGGCGCCCGGAGCTCCTATAATTCACCCCTCCACTTT.

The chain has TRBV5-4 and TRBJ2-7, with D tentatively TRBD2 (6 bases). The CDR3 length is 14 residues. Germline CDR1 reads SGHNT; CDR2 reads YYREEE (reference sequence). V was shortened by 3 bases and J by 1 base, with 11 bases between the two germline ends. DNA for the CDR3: TGTGCCAGCAGCTCCGGGACTCCGTCCTACGAGCAGTACTTC. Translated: CASSSGTPSYEQYF.

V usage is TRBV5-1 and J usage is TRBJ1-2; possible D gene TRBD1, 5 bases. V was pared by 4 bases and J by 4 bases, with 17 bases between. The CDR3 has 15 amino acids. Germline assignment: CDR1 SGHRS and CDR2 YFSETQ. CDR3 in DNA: TGCGCCAGCAGCCCCAAACGACAGCAGGCCTATGGCTACACCTTC. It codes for CASSPKRQQAYGYTF.

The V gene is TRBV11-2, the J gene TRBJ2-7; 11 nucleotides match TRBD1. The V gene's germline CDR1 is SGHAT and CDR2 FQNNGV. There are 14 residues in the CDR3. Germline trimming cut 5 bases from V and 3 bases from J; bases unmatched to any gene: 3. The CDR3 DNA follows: TGTGCCAGCAGCGTAGGGACAGGGGGCTACGAGCAGTACTTC. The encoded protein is CASSVGTGGYEQYF.